The entry below gives a single T cell receptor (beta chain) sequence along with its context. This clone was seen more than once but under ten times. The target of this receptor is not known. The sample holds no much larger clone one base away, and base qualities are not on file. Naive and memory CD4+ T cells were separated from cryopreserved PBMCs by CD4 enrichment followed by EasySep naive CD4+ T cell enrichment. Ficoll-Paque PLUS gradient centrifugation was used to isolate PBMCs from leukapheresis product or whole blood. The PBMCs went either fresh into the expansion assay or into cryopreservation at -140 degrees C. The QIAamp Micro DNA Kit was used to extract genomic DNA from the CD4+ T cells. Uncultured naive and memory CD4+ T cell DNA received deep-resolution immunoSEQ TCR-beta sequencing. The authors' analysis ran thus. During preprocessing, nonproductive sequences were removed, as were CDR3s that did not start with C, did not end with F or W, or were shorter than 7 amino acids. Cultured and uncultured naive and memory CD4+ repertoires were searched for previously identified spike- and CEF-reactive CDR3s. CDR3 homology was measured as pairwise Levenshtein distance, computed with the stringdist R package after trimming three terminal residues from each end. Held by TCRdb, this immuneACCESS table contains in-frame sequences only and omits some clones. Under half of the omission traces to an unresolved V gene where checked; the cause of the rest is unknown. The D gene and trimming were derived from the DNA, and the V and J assignments and clone size from that table. Recorded for this sample are tens of thousands of clones; 80% to 90% of them occurred a single time. Of the sample, about 3.3% falls within the top ten clones.

The CDR1 and CDR2 encoded by the germline V gene are SGHTA and FQGNSA. Between the V and J ends, shortened by 4 bases and 5 bases respectively, the junction contains 9 bases. The CDR3 runs 12 amino acids, cysteine and phenylalanine included. The CDR3 DNA has 36 bases and is translated from base 1. The record originates from a study of CD4 T cells in relation to SARS-CoV-2 and coronaviruses (dated by TCRdb to the early 2020s). For the wider study: Across all 12 patients in the full convalescent cohort, ages ranged from about 20 to 80 years, with a median of 38. Of the roughly twelve convalescent patients, 8 were male and 4 were female, and two of the subjects were Hispanic. Patient-derived lymphoblastoid cell lines were used to map the HLA restriction of shared crossreactive spike epitopes. At the level of individual TCR clonotypes, the study evaluated whether memory CD4+ T cells crossreact between the spike proteins of SARS-CoV-2 and those of common cold coronaviruses. Samples from three pre-COVID donors and the naive versus memory experiments were sequenced with the Adaptive Biotechnologies TCR-sequencing kit; other data were Illumina-based. A different, Illumina-based TCR-beta assay was used to sequence expansion assays from other donors in the study.

Paper-wide results and their limitations: Because the crossreactivity analysis focused on spike protein, crossreactivity against other viral proteins was not assessed. No donor contributed both pre-pandemic and post-infection samples, which limited tracing the source of pre-existing responses. In approximately 60% of donors, memory CD4+ clonotypes turned up that crossrecognized SARS-CoV-2 and at least one common cold coronavirus spike. Significantly weaker SARS-CoV-2-driven expansion was shown by crossreactive clones than by monoreactive clones, consistent with antigenic imprinting. Sequencing of naive versus memory cells indicated that the assay detects memory recall responses, not primary responses primed during culture. The study was limited by small numbers of patients and tested TCRs.

The sequence was obtained from an adult with COVID-19. Sequencing was carried out using memory CD4+ T cells from PBMCs. The cell subset or site label, as the study defines it: memory (non-naive) CD4+ T cells. The chain was built from TRBV7-2 and TRBJ2-7; the D gene lacks a confident call. The DNA is as follows: TGTGCCAGCAGCTCGCTTTGGAACGAGCAGTACTTC. Its translation reads: CASSSLWNEQYF.